A single sample is the source of the 32 T cell receptor beta chains below, sequenced in a study of cytomegalovirus exposure and HLA in healthy donors (dated by TCRdb to 2016 to 2017). Libraries were prepared through the immunoSEQ multiplex PCR assay. For the multiplex PCR, a mixture combining 60 forward primers for TCR Vbeta segments and 13 reverse primers for TCR Jbeta segments was used. TCRdb obtained this table from immuneACCESS and retained in-frame rearrangements with V and J assigned. These tables miss some clones; where compared with another copy, unresolved V genes account for less than half of the shortfall, and the remainder is unexplained. This sample is represented by more than 150,000 clones; 70% to 80% of them were singletons. The ten largest clones represent 1.5% to 1.7% of the sample. Input material: PBMCs. Receptor source: a girl aged 5 to 17 in good health and CMV-seropositive.

This clone was counted only a few times. This chain connects TRBV6-5 to TRBJ2-7; 7 bases are shared with TRBD1. Germline V lookup: CDR1 MNHEY, CDR2 SVGAGI. CDR3 length: 14 amino acids. Losses at the gene ends were 7 bases for V and 0 bases for J; bases not matched to a gene: 6. The CDR3 reads CASNEQGNSYEQYF. The CDR3 DNA sequence: TGTGCCAGCAATGAACAGGGGAACTCCTACGAGCAGTACTTC.

This clone was counted a single time. This rearrangement joins TRBV10-2 to TRBJ2-3; 8 positions agree with TRBD2. Germline V CDR1 and CDR2: WSHSY, SAAADI. The CDR3 is made up of 15 amino acids. V lost 0 bases and J lost 6; bases outside the gene matches: 5. The CDR3 protein is CASSESGLGLDTQYF. For the CDR3, the DNA is TGCGCCAGCAGTGAGTCGGGACTAGGACTGGATACGCAGTATTTT.

The rearrangement joins TRBV12-5 to TRBJ2-1; TRBD2 agrees at 10 bases. This CDR3 is built from 15 residues. The germline V gene has CDR1 LGHNT and CDR2 FRNRAP. The V and J ends lost 3 bases and 6 bases, in that order; junction bases with no gene match: 5. In nucleotides, the CDR3 is TGTGCTAGTGGTTTCGGCCTAGCGGGGGTCAATGAGCAGTTCTTC. It is translated as CASGFGLAGVNEQFF.

This clone was seen once. This rearrangement joins TRBV19 to TRBJ2-5; D may be TRBD2 (6 bases). This CDR3 is 12 amino acids long. V lost 3 bases and J 5 bases, leaving 7 bases between the germline ends. Germline assignment: CDR1 LNHDA and CDR2 SQIVND (reference sequence). The CDR3 loop reads CASSIGGETQYF. The CDR3 nucleotides are TGTGCCAGTAGTATCGGGGGTGAGACCCAGTACTTC.

This clone was observed a few times. The V call is TRBV7-9, the J call TRBJ2-7; 10 bases line up with TRBD1. The CDR3 extends over 15 amino acids. The J segment lost 5 bases and the V segment lost 5 bases, leaving 9 bases of the junction unmatched. Looked up from germline, CDR1 is SEHNR and CDR2 is FQNEAQ (reference sequence). CDR3: CASSTLMTGGHEQYF. The DNA of the CDR3 is TGTGCCAGCAGCACCCTCATGACAGGGGGCCACGAGCAGTACTTC.

The chain is built from TRBV2 and TRBJ2-4; possible D gene TRBD2, 5 bases. Germline V gene sequence: CDR1 SNHLY, CDR2 FYNNEI. V shed 11 bases and J shed 6 bases, with 17 bases lying between them. CDR3 length: 13 residues. The chain's CDR3 is CAVTFGLANIQYF. CDR3 nucleotide sequence: TGTGCCGTAACCTTCGGGCTAGCAAACATTCAGTACTTC.

The CDR3 region has the DNA TGTGCCAGCAGCCCCATGAGCGGGGGGAACTATGGCTACACCTTC. It specifies CASSPMSGGNYGYTF. This chain uses TRBV11-2 with TRBJ1-2, with D maybe TRBD1 (5 bases). From germline, CDR1 is SGHAT and CDR2 FQNNGV. The CDR3 covers 15 residues. V lost 5 bases, J lost 2 bases, and 15 bases lay in between. The variable domain in full, with the rest retrieved from reference TRBV11-2 and TRBJ1-2, is EAGVAQSPRYKIIEKRQSVAFWCNPISGHATLYWYQQILGQGPKLLIQFQNNGVVDDSQLPKDRFSAERLKGVDSTLKIQPAKLEDSAVYLCASSPMSGGNYGYTFGSGTRLTVV.

V and J are TRBV7-2 and TRBJ1-3; D call uncertain. V lost 5 bases and J 0 bases, leaving 14 bases between the germline ends. Per germline, CDR1 SGHTA and CDR2 FQGNSA. CDR3 length: 16 residues. The CDR3 DNA reads TGTGCCAGCAGCCAGTCCCAGGCGAGCTCTGGAAACACCATATATTTT. Protein: CASSQSQASSGNTIYF.

The chain couples TRBV4-3 to TRBJ2-5; 7 bases fit TRBD2. The V gene's germline CDR1 is LGHNA and CDR2 YSLEER. Trimming removed 0 bases from V and 2 bases from J; junction bases left unmatched: 12. This CDR3 region has 18 residues. Written as DNA, the CDR3 is TGCGCCAGCAGCCAAGATCTCCCCCTGCGGGGGTTACAAGAGACCCAGTACTTC. It specifies CASSQDLPLRGLQETQYF.

The rearrangement links TRBV30 to TRBJ2-3; D gene uncertain. CDR3 length: 13 amino acids. V dropped 5 bases and J dropped 0 bases, with 9 bases sitting between them. Per the germline V gene, CDR1 is GTSNPN and CDR2 is SVGIG (reference sequence). The CDR3 coding sequence is TGTGCCTGGCAACTTCTAAGCACAGATACGCAGTATTTT. Protein sequence: CAWQLLSTDTQYF.

V gene TRBV11-2 combines with J gene TRBJ2-7; 11 bases are shared with TRBD2. After removal of 1 base from V and 5 bases from J, the junction contained 4 bases not matched to a gene. This CDR3 comprises 15 residues. CDR1 SGHAT and CDR2 FQNNGV come from the germline V gene. The CDR3 DNA reads as TGTGCCAGCAGCTTAGTAGCGGGGGGGCCCCACGAGCAGTACTTC. It is translated as CASSLVAGGPHEQYF.

The V and J genes are TRBV6-5 and TRBJ2-3, with 7 bases that match TRBD1. Germline lookup yields CDR1 MNHEY and CDR2 SVGAGI. The CDR3 totals 13 residues. V trimming: 6 bases; J trimming: 2 bases; junction bases outside the gene matches: 2. The CDR3 protein is CASRGQVTDTQYF. CDR3 sequence (DNA): TGTGCCAGCAGAGGACAGGTCACAGATACGCAGTATTTT.

The chain combines TRBV15 with TRBJ1-4; 7 nucleotides line up with TRBD1. The germline CDR1 and CDR2 sequences are LNHNV and YYDKDF (reference sequence). Unmatched junction bases numbered 8, after V lost 5 bases and J lost 8 bases. This CDR3 has 14 amino acids. CDR3: CATSGDRVDEKLFF. CDR3 bases: TGTGCCACCAGCGGCGACAGGGTGGACGAAAAACTGTTTTTT.

The chain combines TRBV10-3 with TRBJ1-5, with D possibly TRBD1 on 5 matching bases. The germline V gene encodes CDR1 ENHRY and CDR2 SYGVKD. Trimming removed 3 bases at V and 6 bases at J, with 15 bases between. This CDR3 is built from 15 residues. CDR3 sequence: CAISDGGEVSQPQHF. For the CDR3, the DNA is TGTGCCATCAGTGATGGAGGGGAGGTCAGTCAGCCCCAGCATTTT.

The chain uses TRBV29-1 and TRBJ2-7, with D perhaps TRBD1 (6 bases). The CDR3 runs to 13 residues. The ends were cut back, 7 bases at V and 5 bases at J, with 18 bases in the middle. The germline CDR1 and CDR2 sequences are SQVTM and ANQGSEA. Written as DNA, the CDR3 is TGCAGCGAGGGACATCCAGGAGGAGACGAGCAGTACTTC. It encodes CSEGHPGGDEQYF.

The chain joins TRBV2 to TRBJ2-5; 14 bases agree with TRBD2. Trimming removed 5 bases from V and 3 bases from J; junction bases left unmatched: 8. This CDR3 has 17 residues. Germline V gene data show CDR1 as SNHLY and CDR2 as FYNNEI. CDR3 nucleotide sequence: TGTGCCAGCAGTAGGACTAGCGGGGGGTCGGCCAAAGAGACCCAGTACTTC. It yields the protein CASSRTSGGSAKETQYF.

The table lists this clone with a few counts. The chain couples TRBV5-4 to TRBJ1-2; 8 nucleotides line up with TRBD1. This CDR3 spans 14 amino acids. Germline CDR1 reads SGHNT; CDR2 reads YYREEE (reference sequence). The V and J ends lost 4 bases and 7 bases, in that order; junction bases with no gene match: 9. The CDR3 protein is CASSEGQGMVGYTF. The DNA for the CDR3 is TGTGCCAGCAGCGAAGGACAGGGCATGGTTGGCTACACCTTC.

The J gene is TRBJ2-7, the V gene TRBV4-3, with 7 bases matching TRBD2. Per germline, CDR1 LGHNA and CDR2 YSLEER. V lost 0 bases to trimming and J lost 7 bases; unmatched junction nucleotides: 12. The CDR3 is 16 amino acids. CDR3 in amino acids: CASSQDPTGGTGEQYF. CDR3 bases: TGCGCCAGCAGCCAAGATCCCACGGGGGGAACCGGTGAGCAGTACTTC.

The chain is built from TRBV7-2 and TRBJ2-2; no clear D. CDR1 is SGHTA and CDR2 is FQGNSA in the germline V gene. The CDR3 is 12 amino acids. V lost 5 bases and J 6 bases, leaving 7 bases between the germline ends. The CDR3 DNA reads as TGTGCCAGCAGCCAAGCCGCCGGGGAGCTGTTTTTT. This encodes CASSQAAGELFF. The variable domain in full, with the rest retrieved from reference TRBV7-2 and TRBJ2-2, is GAGVSQSPSNKVTEKGKDVELRCDPISGHTALYWYRQSLGQGLEFLIYFQGNSAPDKSGLPSDRFSAERTGGSVSTLTIQRTQQEDSAVYLCASSQAAGELFFGEGSRLTVL.

This clone was seen a single time. The chain combines TRBV5-4 with TRBJ2-3; TRBD1 aligns across 12 bases. The CDR3 extends over 15 amino acids. Per germline, CDR1 SGHNT and CDR2 YYREEE (reference sequence). J lost 9 bases, V lost 4 bases, and 9 bases had no gene match. The CDR3 spells CASSPGQGASQTQYF. The CDR3 nucleotides read TGTGCCAGCAGCCCGGGACAGGGGGCGAGCCAAACGCAGTATTTT.

This clone was observed once. In nucleotides, the CDR3 is TGTGCCAGCAGCTCGTACGGGAACACTGAAGCTTTCTTT. It codes for CASSSYGNTEAFF. The chain combines TRBV7-9 with TRBJ1-1, with unresolved D. The CDR3 has 13 residues. Germline CDR1 SEHNR, CDR2 FQNEAQ (reference sequence). The ends were cut back, 4 bases at V and 1 base at J, with 7 bases in the middle.

The V call is TRBV11-3, the J call TRBJ2-5, with TRBD2 matching 9 bases. This CDR3 contains 16 residues. Per germline, CDR1 SGHNT and CDR2 YENEEA. Trimming cost V 5 bases and J 2 bases; bases outside gene matches: 9. The CDR3 nucleotides read TGTGCCAGCAGCCCACGGGTAGCGGGGGCTCAAGAGACCCAGTACTTC. Translation: CASSPRVAGAQETQYF.

The chain employs TRBV4-1 and TRBJ2-2; TRBD1 matches at 8 bases. From germline, CDR1 is MGHRA and CDR2 YSYEKL. V gave up 0 bases and J gave up 5 bases; unmatched junction bases: 5. The CDR3 runs to 16 residues. In DNA form, the CDR3 reads TGCGCCAGCAGCCAAGAGACAGGGGCTCGGACCGGGGAGCTGTTTTTT. Translation gives CASSQETGARTGELFF.

This chain links TRBV10-2 with TRBJ2-1, with D perhaps matching TRBD2 (6 bases). There are 15 residues in the CDR3. V lost 3 bases and J 3 bases, leaving 12 bases between the germline ends. Germline V gene data show CDR1 as WSHSY and CDR2 as SAAADI. CDR3: CASSESSGFYNEQFF. Written as DNA, the CDR3 is TGCGCCAGCAGTGAATCCAGCGGGTTCTACAATGAGCAGTTCTTC.

This clone was detected only a few times. The genes are TRBV7-2 and TRBJ2-7; 8 positions agree with TRBD1. J was trimmed by 3 bases and V by 5 bases; bases with no gene match: 9. Germline CDR1 is SGHTA and CDR2 is FQGNSA. The CDR3 spans 15 residues. The CDR3 DNA is TGTGCCAGCAGCACAGCCGGGACAGGAAGCTACGAGCAGTACTTC. It translates to CASSTAGTGSYEQYF.

This chain uses TRBV9 with TRBJ2-3; TRBD2 agrees at 11 bases. V lost 3 bases, J lost 1 base, and 7 bases stayed unmatched. Germline V CDR1 and CDR2: SGDLS, YYNGEE. CDR3 size: 17 residues. This chain's CDR3 is CASSDPTTSGGTDTQYF. Written as DNA, the CDR3 is TGTGCCAGCAGCGACCCGACGACTAGCGGGGGCACAGATACGCAGTATTTT.

V and J are TRBV18 and TRBJ2-7; D not certain. V lost 2 bases to trimming and J lost 3 bases, with 8 bases between them. CDR1 and CDR2 (germline): KGHSH, LQKENI. This CDR3 region has 13 residues. The CDR3 region is CASSPMAVYEQYF. CDR3 coding DNA: TGTGCCAGCTCACCAATGGCAGTCTACGAGCAGTACTTC.

This chain links TRBV19 with TRBJ1-1; D unclear. The CDR3 loop spans 13 amino acids. The V end lost 6 bases, the J end lost 1 base, and 9 bases lay between the germline ends. The germline gives CDR1 LNHDA, CDR2 SQIVND (reference sequence). CDR3 amino acids: CASSTAGNTEAFF. CDR3 in DNA: TGTGCCAGTAGCACCGCAGGGAACACTGAAGCTTTCTTT.

The chain joins TRBV19 to TRBJ2-7; 7 bases are a match to TRBD1. Per the germline V gene, CDR1 is LNHDA and CDR2 is SQIVND (reference sequence). This CDR3 contains 17 residues. Trimming took 10 bases from V and 2 from J; bases not matched to a gene: 20. The CDR3: CATLPSLSRGPAYEQYF. CDR3 DNA: TGTGCCACCCTACCCTCCCTCAGTAGGGGGCCTGCCTACGAGCAGTACTTC.

The chain couples TRBV11-2 to TRBJ1-4; 10 nucleotides match TRBD1. Germline loops: CDR1 SGHAT, CDR2 FQNNGV. The CDR3 spans 16 residues. V shed 4 bases and J 0 bases; nucleotides not matched to a gene: 2. The CDR3 sequence: CASSYGQGATNEKLFF. CDR3 nucleotide sequence: TGTGCCAGCAGCTACGGACAGGGGGCAACTAATGAAAAACTGTTTTTT.

The CDR3 loop reads CASSQERGDRGPQETQYF. The DNA for the CDR3 is TGCGCCAGCAGCCAAGAAAGGGGGGACAGGGGTCCCCAAGAGACCCAGTACTTC. The chain uses TRBV4-3 and TRBJ2-5; the match to TRBD1 covers 10 bases. This CDR3 is 18 amino acids long. V shed 0 bases, J shed 1 base, and the junction held 8 bases outside the gene matches. Germline V gene sequence: CDR1 LGHNA, CDR2 YSLEER.

A remark on this clone: The junction differs from germline at one of its ends, possibly a read error. The gene calls are TRBV5-1 and TRBJ2-7, with 10 bases lining up with TRBD1. Germline V gene lookup returns CDR1 SGHRS and CDR2 YFSETQ. This CDR3 contains 15 residues. The DNA for the CDR3 is TGCGCCAGCACCCAGGGGACAGGGGCGTCTACGGAGCAGTACTTT. Amino acids: CASTQGTGASTEQYF. Full variable domain (outside the CDR3, taken from reference TRBV5-1 and TRBJ2-7): KAGVTQTPRYLIKTRGQQVTLSCSPISGHRSVSWYQQTPGQGLQFLFEYFSETQRNKGNFPGRFSGRQFSNSRSEMNVSTLELGDSALYLCASTQGTGASTEQYFGPGTRLTVT.